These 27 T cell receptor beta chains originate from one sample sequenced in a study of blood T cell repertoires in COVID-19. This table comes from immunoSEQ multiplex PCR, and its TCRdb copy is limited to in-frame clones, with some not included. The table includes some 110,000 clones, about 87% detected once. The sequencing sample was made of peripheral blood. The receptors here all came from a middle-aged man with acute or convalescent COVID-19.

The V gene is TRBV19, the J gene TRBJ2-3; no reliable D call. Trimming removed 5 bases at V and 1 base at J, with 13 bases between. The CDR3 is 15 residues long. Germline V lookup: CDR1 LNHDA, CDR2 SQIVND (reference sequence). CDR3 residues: CASSATLSGTDTQYF. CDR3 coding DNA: TGTGCCAGTAGTGCTACCTTAAGCGGCACAGATACGCAGTATTTT. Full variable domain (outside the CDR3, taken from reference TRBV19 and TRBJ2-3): DGGITQSPKYLFRKEGQNVTLSCEQNLNHDAMYWYRQDPGQGLRLIYYSQIVNDFQKGDIAEGYSVSREKKESFPLTVTSAQKNPTAFYLCASSATLSGTDTQYFGPGTRLTVL.

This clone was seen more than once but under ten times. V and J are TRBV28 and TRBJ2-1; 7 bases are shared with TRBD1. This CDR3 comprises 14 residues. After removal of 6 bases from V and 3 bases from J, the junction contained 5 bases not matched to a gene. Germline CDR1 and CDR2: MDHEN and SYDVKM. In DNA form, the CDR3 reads TGTGCCAGCAGAGGGGGCTCGGGCTACAATGAGCAGTTCTTC. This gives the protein CASRGGSGYNEQFF.

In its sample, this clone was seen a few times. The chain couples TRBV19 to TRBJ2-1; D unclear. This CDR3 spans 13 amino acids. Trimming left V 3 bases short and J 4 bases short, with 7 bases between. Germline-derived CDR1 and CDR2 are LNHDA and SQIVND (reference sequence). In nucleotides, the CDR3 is TGTGCCAGTAGTATTACAGCTTACAATGAGCAGTTCTTC. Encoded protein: CASSITAYNEQFF.

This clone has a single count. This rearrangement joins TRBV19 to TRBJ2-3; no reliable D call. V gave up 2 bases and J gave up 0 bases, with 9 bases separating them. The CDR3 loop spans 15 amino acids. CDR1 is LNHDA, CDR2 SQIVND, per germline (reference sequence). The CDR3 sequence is CASSILLRSTDTQYF. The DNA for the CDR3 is TGTGCCAGTAGTATATTGTTGCGGAGCACAGATACGCAGTATTTT.

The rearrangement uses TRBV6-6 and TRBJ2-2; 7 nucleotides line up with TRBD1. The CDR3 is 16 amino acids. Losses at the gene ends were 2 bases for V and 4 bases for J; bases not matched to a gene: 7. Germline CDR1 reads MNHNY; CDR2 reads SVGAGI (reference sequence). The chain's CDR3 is CASSYPTGLSTGELFF. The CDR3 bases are TGTGCCAGCAGTTACCCGACAGGGCTGAGCACCGGGGAGCTGTTTTTT.

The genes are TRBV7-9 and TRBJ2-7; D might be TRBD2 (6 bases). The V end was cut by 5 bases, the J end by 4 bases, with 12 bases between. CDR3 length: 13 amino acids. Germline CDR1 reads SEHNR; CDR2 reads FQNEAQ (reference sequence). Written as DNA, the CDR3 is TGTGCCAGCAGCCCACCCGGGAGTTACGAGCAGTACTTC. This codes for CASSPPGSYEQYF.

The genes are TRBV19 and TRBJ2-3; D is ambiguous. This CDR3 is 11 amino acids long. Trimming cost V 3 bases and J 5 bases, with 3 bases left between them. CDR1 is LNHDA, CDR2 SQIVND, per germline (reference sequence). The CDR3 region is CASSILDTQYF. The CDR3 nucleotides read TGTGCCAGTAGTATTCTAGATACGCAGTATTTT.

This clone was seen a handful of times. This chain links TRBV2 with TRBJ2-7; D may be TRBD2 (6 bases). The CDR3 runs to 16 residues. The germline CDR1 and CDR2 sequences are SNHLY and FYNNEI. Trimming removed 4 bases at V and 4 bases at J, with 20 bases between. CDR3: CASSGQAGPVTYEQYF. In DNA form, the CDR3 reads TGTGCCAGCAGTGGCCAGGCGGGGCCCGTGACGTACGAGCAGTACTTC.

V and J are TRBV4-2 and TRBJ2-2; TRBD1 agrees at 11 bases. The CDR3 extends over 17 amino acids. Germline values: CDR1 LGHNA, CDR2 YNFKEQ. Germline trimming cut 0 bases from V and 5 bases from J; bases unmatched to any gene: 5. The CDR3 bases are TGTGCCAGCAGCCAAGATCGGGGGACAGGGGGGACCGGGGAGCTGTTTTTT. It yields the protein CASSQDRGTGGTGELFF.

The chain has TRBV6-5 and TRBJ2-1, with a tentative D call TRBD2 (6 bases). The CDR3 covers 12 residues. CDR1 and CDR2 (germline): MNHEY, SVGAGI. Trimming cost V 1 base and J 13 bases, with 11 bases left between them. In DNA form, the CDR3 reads TGTGCCAGCAGTTACTTGGAGGGAAAACAGTTCTTC. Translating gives CASSYLEGKQFF.

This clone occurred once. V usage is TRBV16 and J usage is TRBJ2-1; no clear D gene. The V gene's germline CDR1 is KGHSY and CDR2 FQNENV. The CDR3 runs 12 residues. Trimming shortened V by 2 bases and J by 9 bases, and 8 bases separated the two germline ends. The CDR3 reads CASSQNSGEQFF. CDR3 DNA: TGTGCCAGCAGCCAAAACTCGGGTGAGCAGTTCTTC.

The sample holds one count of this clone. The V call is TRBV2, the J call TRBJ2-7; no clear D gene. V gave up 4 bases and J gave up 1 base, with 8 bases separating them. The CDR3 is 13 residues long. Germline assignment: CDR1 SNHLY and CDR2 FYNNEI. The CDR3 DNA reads TGTGCCAGCAGTGGTCCCCCTTCCTACGAGCAGTACTTC. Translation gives CASSGPPSYEQYF.

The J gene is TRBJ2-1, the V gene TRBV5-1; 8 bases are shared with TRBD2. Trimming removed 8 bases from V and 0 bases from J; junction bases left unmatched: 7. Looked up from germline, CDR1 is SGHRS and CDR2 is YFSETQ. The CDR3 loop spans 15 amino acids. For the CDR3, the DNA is TGCGCCAGTACTACTAGCGGTAGCTCCTACAATGAGCAGTTCTTC. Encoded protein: CASTTSGSSYNEQFF. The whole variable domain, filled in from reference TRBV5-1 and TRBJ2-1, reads KAGVTQTPRYLIKTRGQQVTLSCSPISGHRSVSWYQQTPGQGLQFLFEYFSETQRNKGNFPGRFSGRQFSNSRSEMNVSTLELGDSALYLCASTTSGSSYNEQFFGPGTRLTVL.

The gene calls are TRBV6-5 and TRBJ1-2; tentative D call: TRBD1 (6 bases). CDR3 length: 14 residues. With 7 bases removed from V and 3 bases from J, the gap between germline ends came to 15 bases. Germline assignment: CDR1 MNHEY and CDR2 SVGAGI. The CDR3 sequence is CASKLWGPDYGYTF. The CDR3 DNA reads TGTGCCAGCAAGTTGTGGGGGCCGGACTATGGCTACACCTTC.

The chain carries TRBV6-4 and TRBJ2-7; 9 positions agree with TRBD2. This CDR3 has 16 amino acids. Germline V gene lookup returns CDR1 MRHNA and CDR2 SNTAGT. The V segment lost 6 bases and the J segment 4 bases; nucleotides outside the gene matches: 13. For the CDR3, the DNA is TGTGCCAGCAGCCCAACCGGGACTAGCAACCCGTACGAGCAGTACTTC. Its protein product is CASSPTGTSNPYEQYF.

CDR3 sequence: CASSFGGAGEKLFF. The CDR3 DNA sequence: TGTGCCAGCAGCTTTGGGGGCGCGGGTGAAAAACTGTTTTTT. The V call is TRBV7-2, the J call TRBJ1-4, with a weak D call TRBD1 (6 bases). The germline V gene has CDR1 SGHTA and CDR2 FQGNSA. V shed 3 bases and J shed 7 bases, with 12 bases lying between them. This CDR3 has 14 residues.

The CDR3 is CASSSTGQGVAKNIQYF. The CDR3 region has the DNA TGCGCCAGCAGCTCGACGGGACAGGGCGTCGCCAAAAACATTCAGTACTTC. The chain couples TRBV5-1 to TRBJ2-4, with 9 bases matching TRBD1. Germline CDR1 SGHRS, CDR2 YFSETQ. This CDR3 is 17 amino acids long. Losses at the gene ends were 3 bases for V and 1 base for J; bases not matched to a gene: 8. Using reference TRBV5-1 and TRBJ2-4 for the parts outside the CDR3, the full variable domain is KAGVTQTPRYLIKTRGQQVTLSCSPISGHRSVSWYQQTPGQGLQFLFEYFSETQRNKGNFPGRFSGRQFSNSRSEMNVSTLELGDSALYLCASSSTGQGVAKNIQYFGAGTRLSVL.

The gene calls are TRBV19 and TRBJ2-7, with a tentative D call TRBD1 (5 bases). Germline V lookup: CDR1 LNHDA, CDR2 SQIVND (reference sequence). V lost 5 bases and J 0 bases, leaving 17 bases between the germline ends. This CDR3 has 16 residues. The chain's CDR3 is CASSQWGPLSSYEQYF. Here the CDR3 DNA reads TGTGCCAGTAGTCAATGGGGCCCCCTTAGCTCCTACGAGCAGTACTTC.

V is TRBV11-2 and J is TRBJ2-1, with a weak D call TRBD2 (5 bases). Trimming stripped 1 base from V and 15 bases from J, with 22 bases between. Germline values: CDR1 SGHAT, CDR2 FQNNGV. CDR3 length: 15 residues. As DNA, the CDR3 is TGTGCCAGCAGCTTAGCGAGGGCCAGCCCTAAGCTATCGTTCTTC. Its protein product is CASSLARASPKLSFF.

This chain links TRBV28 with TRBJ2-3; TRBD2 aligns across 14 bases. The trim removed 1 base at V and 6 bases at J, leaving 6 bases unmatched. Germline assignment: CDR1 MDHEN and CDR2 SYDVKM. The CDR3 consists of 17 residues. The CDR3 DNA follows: TGTGCCAGCAGTTTATCCTGGACTAGCGGGAGGCGGGATACGCAGTATTTT. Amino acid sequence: CASSLSWTSGRRDTQYF.

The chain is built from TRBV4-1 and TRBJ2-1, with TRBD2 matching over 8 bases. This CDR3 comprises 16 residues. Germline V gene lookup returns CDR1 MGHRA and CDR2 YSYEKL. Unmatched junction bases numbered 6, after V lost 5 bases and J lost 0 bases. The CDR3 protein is CASSYSSGSSYNEQFF. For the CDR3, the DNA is TGCGCCAGCAGCTACTCGAGCGGGAGCTCCTACAATGAGCAGTTCTTC.

This chain's CDR3 is CASSPKREATYEQYF. In nucleotides, the CDR3 is TGTGCCAGCTCACCCAAGCGGGAGGCCACCTACGAGCAGTACTTC. The chain has TRBV18 and TRBJ2-7, with TRBD2 matching over 9 bases. CDR3 length: 15 residues. V shed 3 bases and J 2 bases; nucleotides not matched to a gene: 5. Germline values: CDR1 KGHSH, CDR2 LQKENI.

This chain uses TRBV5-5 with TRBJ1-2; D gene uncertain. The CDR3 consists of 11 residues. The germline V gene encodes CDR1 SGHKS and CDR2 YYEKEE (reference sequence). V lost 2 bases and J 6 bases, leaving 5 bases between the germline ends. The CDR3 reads CASSFGNGYTF. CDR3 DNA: TGTGCCAGCAGCTTCGGGAATGGCTACACCTTC.

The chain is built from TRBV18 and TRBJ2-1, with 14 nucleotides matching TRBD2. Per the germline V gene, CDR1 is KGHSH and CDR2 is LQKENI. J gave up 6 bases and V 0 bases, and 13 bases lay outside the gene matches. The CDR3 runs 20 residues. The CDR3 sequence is CASSPPWGLAGVTRGNEQFF. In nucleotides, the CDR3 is TGTGCCAGCTCACCACCGTGGGGACTAGCGGGAGTAACGAGGGGCAATGAGCAGTTCTTC.

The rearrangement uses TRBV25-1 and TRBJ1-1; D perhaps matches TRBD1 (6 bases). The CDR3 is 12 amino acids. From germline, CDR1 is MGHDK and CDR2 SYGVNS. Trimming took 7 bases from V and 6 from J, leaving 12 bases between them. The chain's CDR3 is CASMGARAEAFF. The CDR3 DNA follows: TGTGCCAGCATGGGGGCCAGGGCTGAAGCTTTCTTT.

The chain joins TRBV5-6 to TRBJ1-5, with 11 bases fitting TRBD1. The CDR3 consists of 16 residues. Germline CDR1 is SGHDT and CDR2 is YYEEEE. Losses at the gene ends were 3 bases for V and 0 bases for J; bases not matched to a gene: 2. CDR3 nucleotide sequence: TGTGCCAGCAGCTCCGGGACAGGGGGTAGCAATCAGCCCCAGCATTTT. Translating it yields CASSSGTGGSNQPQHF.

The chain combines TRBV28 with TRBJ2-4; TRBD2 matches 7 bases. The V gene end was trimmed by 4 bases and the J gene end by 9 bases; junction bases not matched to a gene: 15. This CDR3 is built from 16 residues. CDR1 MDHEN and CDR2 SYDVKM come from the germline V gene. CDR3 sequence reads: CASSSTSAGRVGIQYF. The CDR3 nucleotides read TGTGCCAGCAGTTCAACTTCGGCAGGGAGGGTCGGCATTCAGTACTTC.